There are many counts of the clone carrying this T cell receptor (beta chain). Its antigen is unidentified. This record comes from a study of identical twins. Findings and limits, study-wide: Potential partial confounding of zero-insertion analyses by invariant MAIT and iNKT cells was noted. Beta out-of-frame sequences displayed a weaker excess of sharing between twins.

TCRdb itself ran the 5' RACE reads through MiXCR, one entry per CDR3 protein. The profile shows about 390,000 distinct CDR3 sequences, 8.5% to 10% of them singletons. CDR3 length: 14 residues. Germline loops: CDR1 SGHRS, CDR2 YFSETQ. V was cut by 0 bases and J by 6 bases, with 9 bases left in between. This sequence joins TRBV5-1 and TRBJ2-2; D unresolved. The sample comprised naive T cells sorted from blood. The source of this sequence is a woman in her forties or fifties in good health. The CDR3 region is CASSLDTAPGELFF. The CDR3 DNA reads as TGCGCCAGCAGCTTGGATACCGCTCCCGGGGAGCTGTTTTTT.